Following are 16 T cell receptor beta chains from one sample sequenced in a study of blood T cell repertoires in COVID-19. TCRdb's copy holds only in-frame clones and misses some; the assay was immunoSEQ multiplex PCR. The sample yields 150,000 to 200,000 clones, roughly 80% seen once. The sample consisted of PBMCs or T cells enriched from blood (not recorded which). All receptors come from a man aged 50 or older who had recovered from COVID-19.

This sequence joins TRBV2 and TRBJ2-2; D gene ambiguous. The germline V and J ends were trimmed by 6 bases and 1 base, with 6 bases remaining between them. This CDR3 spans 13 amino acids. The V gene's germline CDR1 is SNHLY and CDR2 FYNNEI. CDR3 amino acids: CASRAENTGELFF. DNA for the CDR3: TGTGCCAGCAGGGCCGAGAACACCGGGGAGCTGTTTTTT.

The chain has TRBV5-1 and TRBJ2-1; the match to TRBD1 covers 11 bases. Germline V gene data show CDR1 as SGHRS and CDR2 as YFSETQ. V was clipped by 0 bases and J by 6 bases; unmatched bases: 8. The CDR3 consists of 17 residues. CDR3 DNA: TGCGCCAGCAGCTTGGAGCGGCGGACAGGGGGCTTCAATGAGCAGTTCTTC. This sequence encodes CASSLERRTGGFNEQFF. Full variable domain (remainder filled in from reference TRBV5-1 and TRBJ2-1): KAGVTQTPRYLIKTRGQQVTLSCSPISGHRSVSWYQQTPGQGLQFLFEYFSETQRNKGNFPGRFSGRQFSNSRSEMNVSTLELGDSALYLCASSLERRTGGFNEQFFGPGTRLTVL.

The CDR3 coding sequence is TGTGCCTGCAAAGCGACAGGGGAATATGGCTACACCTTC. It encodes CACKATGEYGYTF. The J gene is TRBJ1-2, the V gene TRBV10-3; 8 positions match TRBD1. Per the germline V gene, CDR1 is ENHRY and CDR2 is SYGVKD. CDR3 length: 13 residues. Trimming took 11 bases from V and 5 from J; bases not matched to a gene: 10.

The chain employs TRBV29-1 and TRBJ1-2, with 7 bases aligning to TRBD1. CDR3 length: 12 amino acids. CDR1 is SQVTM and CDR2 is ANQGSEA in the germline V gene. Losses at the gene ends were 7 bases for V and 7 bases for J; bases not matched to a gene: 9. CDR3 loop: CSGRTGDPGYTF. In DNA, the CDR3 is TGCAGCGGCCGCACAGGGGATCCTGGCTACACCTTC.

Concerning this clone itself: Other DNA variants within this sample encode the same CDR3. This sequence joins TRBV27 and TRBJ2-1, with D perhaps TRBD2 (6 bases). CDR1 and CDR2 from the germline V gene are MNHEY and SMNVEV (reference sequence). V lost 4 bases to trimming and J lost 4 bases, with 11 bases between them. This CDR3 region has 14 residues. CDR3 sequence: CASSSGGTYNEQFF. CDR3 coding DNA: TGTGCCAGCAGTTCCGGAGGGACGTACAATGAGCAGTTCTTC.

V gene TRBV12-3 or TRBV12-4 combines with J gene TRBJ1-2; perhaps TRBD1 as D (5 bases). The V gene lost 6 bases and the J gene lost 3 bases, with 11 bases spanning the gap. The CDR3 covers 13 residues. CDR3 nucleotides: TGTGCCAGCAGCCTTACAGGCTACTATGGCTACACCTTC. Translating gives CASSLTGYYGYTF.

The chain links TRBV6-5 to TRBJ2-1; TRBD2 aligns across 13 bases. The junction had 1 base not matched to a gene; V was cut back by 6 bases and J by 5 bases. The V gene's germline CDR1 is MNHEY and CDR2 SVGAGI. There are 14 residues in the CDR3. The CDR3 sequence is CASSGLAGDNEQFF. The CDR3 DNA reads TGTGCCAGCAGCGGACTAGCGGGGGACAATGAGCAGTTCTTC.

CDR3 bases: TGTGCCAGCAGCCCGCCGGGGGTGGGATGGTCTGGAAACACCATATATTTT. Translation gives CASSPPGVGWSGNTIYF. The chain links TRBV9 to TRBJ1-3, with a possible D match to TRBD1 (5 bases). V was clipped by 4 bases and J by 1 base, with 18 bases between them. Germline CDR1 and CDR2: SGDLS and YYNGEE. The CDR3 runs 17 residues.

J is TRBJ2-7 and V is TRBV15, with D maybe TRBD1 (6 bases). Germline V gene data show CDR1 as LNHNV and CDR2 as YYDKDF (reference sequence). The CDR3 runs 14 residues. V lost 0 bases, J lost 3 bases, and 9 bases lay in between. CDR3 amino acids: CATSRESRGYEQYF. For the CDR3, the DNA is TGTGCCACCAGCAGAGAGTCCAGGGGCTACGAGCAGTACTTC.

This clone was detected ten times or more. This chain links TRBV27 with TRBJ1-5, with 9 bases identical to TRBD1. Germline CDR1 and CDR2: MNHEY and SMNVEV (reference sequence). V lost 7 bases and J lost 1; bases outside the gene matches: 5. This CDR3 is 15 amino acids long. The CDR3 DNA follows: TGTGCCAGCAAACCCGGGACAGGGAGCAATCAGCCCCAGCATTTT. It specifies CASKPGTGSNQPQHF.

Concerning this clone: The junction shows a germline mismatch at one end, possibly a read error. This chain links TRBV7-7 with TRBJ2-5; D is possibly TRBD1 (6 bases). Germline CDR1 is SSHAT and CDR2 is FNYEAQ (reference sequence). This CDR3 contains 15 residues. CDR3 DNA sequence: TGTGCTAGCAGCTTGGGTGGGGGCCCGGGTGAGACCCAGTACTTC. This translates into CASSLGGGPGETQYF.

The chain combines TRBV3-1 (or the pseudogene TRBV3-2) with TRBJ2-3; D uncertain. V gave up 4 bases and J gave up 4 bases, with 6 bases separating them. The CDR3 totals 12 residues. The germline V gene encodes CDR1 LGHDT and CDR2 YNNKEL (reference sequence). CDR3 sequence (DNA): TGTGCCAGCAGCCTCTACTCAGATACGCAGTATTTT. Amino acids: CASSLYSDTQYF.

The rearrangement uses TRBV6-5 and TRBJ2-7, with D perhaps TRBD1 (5 bases). Trimming left V 6 bases short and J 3 bases short, with 9 bases between. The CDR3 is made up of 12 amino acids. From germline, CDR1 is MNHEY and CDR2 SVGAGI. CDR3 coding DNA: TGTGCCAGCAGCGACAGCATCTACGAGCAGTACTTC. Translating gives CASSDSIYEQYF.

The J gene is TRBJ1-2, the V gene TRBV4-1; TRBD1 aligns across 9 bases. CDR1 MGHRA and CDR2 YSYEKL come from the germline V gene. Germline trimming cut 4 bases from V and 1 base from J; bases unmatched to any gene: 7. CDR3 size: 16 residues. The DNA for the CDR3 is TGCGCCAGCAGCCCCGTAGGGACAGGGAATAACTATGGCTACACCTTC. Protein sequence: CASSPVGTGNNYGYTF.

V is TRBV7-3 and J is TRBJ1-2; D uncertain. Per germline, CDR1 SGHTA and CDR2 FQGTGA. The CDR3 loop spans 13 amino acids. Deletions cut 5 bases from V and 6 bases from J, with 13 bases between. CDR3 sequence reads: CASSPGKGHGYTF. Written as DNA, the CDR3 is TGTGCCAGCAGCCCGGGGAAGGGCCATGGCTACACCTTC.

The chain is built from TRBV29-1 and TRBJ2-3; TRBD1 aligns across 9 bases. Per the germline V gene, CDR1 is SQVTM and CDR2 is ANQGSEA. Germline trimming cut 7 bases from V and 6 bases from J; bases unmatched to any gene: 11. The CDR3 runs 14 residues. CDR3 in DNA: TGCAGCGCTGTGGGGGGACAGGGATGGGATACGCAGTATTTT. It yields the protein CSAVGGQGWDTQYF.